A selection of T cell receptor beta chains follows, all from one sample in a study of shared clonotypes between healthy human individuals. Libraries were prepared by immunoSEQ multiplex PCR; TCRdb keeps only in-frame clonotypes and omits some of them. The table records almost 700,000 clones, 92% of them present only once. The specimen was naive CD8+ T cells sorted from blood. All receptors come from a man younger than 45 in good health. Each CDR3 is given with its conserved first and last residue. The D gene is left open where the match is weak. The size entry is marked missing in some rows and otherwise reads once, few, many or a size class.

length: 12
D: NA
V: TRBV13
J: TRBJ1-5
size: NA
DNA: TGTGCCAGCAGCTTAGAGGGGCAGCCCCAGCATTTT
CDR3: CASSLEGQPQHF

length: 21
D: TRBD2
V: TRBV27
J: TRBJ2-3
size: NA
DNA: TGTGCCAGCAGTTTATTCCCGGGACTAGCGGGAGGGCCCGTTAGCACAGATACGCAGTATTTT
CDR3: CASSLFPGLAGGPVSTDTQYF

length: 15
D: NA
V: TRBV5-4
J: TRBJ2-5
size: NA
DNA: TGTGCCAGCAGCTTCCAGGGGGGGGGCCAAGAGACCCAGTACTTC
CDR3: CASSFQGGGQETQYF

length: 11
D: NA
V: TRBV11-2
J: TRBJ2-7
size: NA
DNA: TGTGCCAACGAGGTGGGGTACGAGCAGTACTTC
CDR3: CANEVGYEQYF

length: 14
D: NA
V: TRBV5-6
J: TRBJ2-7
size: NA
DNA: TGTGCCAGCAGCTTAGTTGGTGGGTCCTACGAGCAGTACTTC
CDR3: CASSLVGGSYEQYF

length: 14
D: TRBD1
V: TRBV11-2
J: TRBJ2-7
size: NA
DNA: TGTGCCAGCAGCTCGGGACAGAGCTCCTACGAGCAGTACTTC
CDR3: CASSSGQSSYEQYF

length: 16
D: TRBD2
V: TRBV29-1
J: TRBJ2-1
size: NA
DNA: TGCAGCGTTGAAGGATCAACGGGAGGGCGGTACAATGAGCAGTTCTTC
CDR3: CSVEGSTGGRYNEQFF

length: 14
D: NA
V: TRBV19
J: TRBJ2-2
size: NA
DNA: TGTGCCAGTAGTCCCTCGGGACCCACCGGGGAGCTGTTTTTT
CDR3: CASSPSGPTGELFF

length: 16
D: NA
V: TRBV21-1
J: TRBJ2-5
size: few
DNA: TGTGCCAGCAGCAAAGATGTGAGACTAGCTTGTGAGACCCAGTACTTC
CDR3: CASSKDVRLACETQYF

length: 15
D: NA
V: TRBV27
J: TRBJ2-7
size: NA
DNA: TGTGCCAGCAGTCCAAACTGGGGGCGGGAACTCGAGCAGTACTTC
CDR3: CASSPNWGRELEQYF

length: 17
D: TRBD2
V: TRBV16
J: TRBJ2-1
size: NA
DNA: TGTGCCAGCAGCCAATCTATGGGGAGCTCCGGGGGGAATGAGCAGTTCTTC
CDR3: CASSQSMGSSGGNEQFF

length: 12
D: NA
V: TRBV18
J: TRBJ2-1
size: NA
DNA: TGTGCCAGCTCACAAGTGGGCAATGAGCAGTTCTTC
CDR3: CASSQVGNEQFF

length: 14
D: TRBD2
V: TRBV27
J: TRBJ2-7
size: few
DNA: TGTGCCAGCAGTTCCCTAGCGGGAGAGTACGAGCAGTACTTC
CDR3: CASSSLAGEYEQYF

length: 15
D: NA
V: TRBV4-1
J: TRBJ1-1
size: NA
DNA: TGCGCCAGCAGCCAAGAAGCAGGGGTCATAACTGAAGCTTTCTTT
CDR3: CASSQEAGVITEAFF

length: 14
D: NA
V: TRBV5-6
J: TRBJ2-7
size: NA
DNA: TGTGCCAGCAGCTTGCTTTTGACTAACTACGAGCAGTACTTC
CDR3: CASSLLLTNYEQYF

length: 14
D: NA
V: TRBV18
J: TRBJ2-7
size: few
DNA: TGTGCCAGCTCACTCCAGCGTTACCGGGGCGAGCAGTACTTC
CDR3: CASSLQRYRGEQYF

length: 16
D: NA
V: TRBV10-3
J: TRBJ1-5
size: NA
DNA: TGTGCCACCCTAAACCCCACCGGATATAGCAATCAGCCCCAGCATTTT
CDR3: CATLNPTGYSNQPQHF

length: 16
D: NA
V: TRBV15
J: TRBJ2-7
size: NA
DNA: TGTGCCACCAGCAGAGGGGCGGTGGATCCGAATTACGAGCAGTACTTC
CDR3: CATSRGAVDPNYEQYF

length: 14
D: TRBD1
V: TRBV29-1
J: TRBJ2-1
size: NA
DNA: TGCAGCGTTCTTACAGGGGGCGGTTACAATGAGCAGTTCTTC
CDR3: CSVLTGGGYNEQFF

length: 16
D: TRBD1
V: TRBV14
J: TRBJ2-1
size: once
DNA: TGTGCCAGCAGCCAAGATAGGACAGGGAATGCGAATGAGCAGTTCTTC
CDR3: CASSQDRTGNANEQFF

length: 16
D: NA
V: TRBV7-6
J: TRBJ2-7
size: NA
DNA: TGTGCCAGCAGCTTAGTTTTCACAGGAATGTTATACGAGCAGTACTTC
CDR3: CASSLVFTGMLYEQYF

length: 12
D: NA
V: TRBV27
J: TRBJ2-1
size: once
DNA: TGTGCCAGCAGTTTAGGCGTCAATGAGCAGTTCTTC
CDR3: CASSLGVNEQFF

length: 15
D: NA
V: TRBV10-3
J: TRBJ2-7
size: once
DNA: TGTGCCATCAGTGAGTTCCCGGGCCATAGCTACGAGCAGTACTTC
CDR3: CAISEFPGHSYEQYF

length: 17
D: TRBD2
V: TRBV4-3
J: TRBJ2-3
size: NA
DNA: TGCGCCAGCAGCCAAGATAAGGCGGGAGCGATCACAGATACGCAGTATTTT
CDR3: CASSQDKAGAITDTQYF

length: 12
D: NA
V: TRBV11-2
J: TRBJ2-7
size: NA
DNA: TGTGCCAGCAGTGTCAGGGGCGCCGAGCAGTACTTC
CDR3: CASSVRGAEQYF

length: 13
D: NA
V: TRBV5-6
J: TRBJ2-1
size: few
DNA: TGTGCCAGCAGCTTGGTCGGACACAATGAGCAGTTCTTC
CDR3: CASSLVGHNEQFF

length: 12
D: NA
V: TRBV29-1
J: TRBJ1-1
size: NA
DNA: TGCAGGGTCGCGGGGAGGGGCACTGAAGCTTTCTTT
CDR3: CRVAGRGTEAFF

length: 12
D: NA
V: TRBV7-9
J: TRBJ2-5
size: NA
DNA: TGTGCCAGCAGCCTCGGGGTGGAGACCCAGTACTTC
CDR3: CASSLGVETQYF

length: 12
D: NA
V: TRBV7-5
J: TRBJ1-1
size: NA
DNA: TGTGCCAGCAGCTTAACCCCCACTGAAGCTTTCTTT
CDR3: CASSLTPTEAFF

length: 15
D: TRBD2
V: TRBV19
J: TRBJ2-1
size: NA
DNA: TGTGCCAGTAGTATTTTCCTAGCGGGAGTTAATGAGCAGTTCTTC
CDR3: CASSIFLAGVNEQFF

length: 14
D: TRBD1
V: TRBV9
J: TRBJ1-1
size: NA
DNA: TGTGCCAGCAGCGCCTCCGGGACAGCTTTGAGAGCTTTCTTT
CDR3: CASSASGTALRAFF

length: 15
D: NA
V: TRBV7-2
J: TRBJ2-7
size: NA
DNA: TGTGCCAGCAGCTGGGGTCTGGGGTGGTCCTACGAGCAGTACTTC
CDR3: CASSWGLGWSYEQYF

length: 16
D: NA
V: TRBV6-6
J: TRBJ2-1
size: NA
DNA: TGTGCCAGCACTAACCTCCCCGAGACTAGTTCGTATGAGCAGTTCTTC
CDR3: CASTNLPETSSYEQFF

length: 17
D: NA
V: TRBV7-8
J: TRBJ2-3
size: NA
DNA: TGTGCCAGCAGCCCACGCCTTCGCGGGACTAGCACAGATACGCAGTATTTT
CDR3: CASSPRLRGTSTDTQYF

length: 15
D: NA
V: TRBV4-3
J: TRBJ1-1
size: NA
DNA: TGCGCCAGCAGCCAGGGGCTGATGGAAGGAACTGAAGCTTTCTTT
CDR3: CASSQGLMEGTEAFF

length: 16
D: NA
V: TRBV7-9
J: TRBJ1-1
size: NA
DNA: TGTGCCAGCAGCTTGGGGTTGGTGGGGGTGAACACTGAAGCTTTCTTT
CDR3: CASSLGLVGVNTEAFF

length: 13
D: NA
V: TRBV5-5
J: TRBJ2-7
size: NA
DNA: TGTGCCAGCAGCATGACAGTACCATGGGAGCAGTACTTC
CDR3: CASSMTVPWEQYF

length: 15
D: NA
V: TRBV5-4
J: TRBJ2-7
size: NA
DNA: TGTGCCAGCAGCCAGCGAGCCAGGGCCCCCTACGAGCAGTACTTC
CDR3: CASSQRARAPYEQYF

length: 16
D: TRBD1
V: TRBV4-1
J: TRBJ1-4
size: NA
DNA: TGCGCCAGCAGCCAAGGAGGGCAGGGGGCTTATGAAAAACTGTTTTTT
CDR3: CASSQGGQGAYEKLFF

length: 14
D: TRBD2
V: TRBV10-3
J: TRBJ2-7
size: NA
DNA: TGTGCCATCAAAGCCGGGACTAGCTCCTACGAGCAGTACTTC
CDR3: CAIKAGTSSYEQYF

length: 15
D: NA
V: TRBV6-6
J: TRBJ2-1
size: once
DNA: TGTGCCAGCAGTTACATAGTAGGACCGAATAATGAGCAGTTCTTC
CDR3: CASSYIVGPNNEQFF

length: 13
D: TRBD1
V: TRBV29-1
J: TRBJ2-1
size: NA
DNA: TGCAGCGTTGAAACGGGACAGGACAATGAGCAGTTCTTC
CDR3: CSVETGQDNEQFF

length: 16
D: NA
V: TRBV6-1
J: TRBJ2-1
size: NA
DNA: TGTGCCAGCAGTGAACCACTAGGCATCGGCCCGAATGAGCAGTTCTTC
CDR3: CASSEPLGIGPNEQFF

length: 14
D: NA
V: TRBV10-1
J: TRBJ2-3
size: NA
DNA: TGCGCCAGCAGTGAGTCACGGCTAGCGGATACGCAGTATTTT
CDR3: CASSESRLADTQYF

length: 15
D: TRBD1
V: TRBV9
J: TRBJ1-4
size: once
DNA: TGTGCCAGCAGCGTACGAGGGACAGAAAATGAAAAACTGTTTTTT
CDR3: CASSVRGTENEKLFF

length: 14
D: TRBD2
V: TRBV11-2
J: TRBJ2-5
size: NA
DNA: TGTGCCAGCAGCTTTAGCGGGAGTAGGGAGACCCAGTACTTC
CDR3: CASSFSGSRETQYF

length: 16
D: TRBD1
V: TRBV13
J: TRBJ2-7
size: NA
DNA: TGTGCCAGCAGCGCTAACCCAGGGGGCGCGGGGTGGGAGCAGTACTTC
CDR3: CASSANPGGAGWEQYF

length: 13
D: TRBD1
V: TRBV10-3
J: TRBJ2-7
size: NA
DNA: TGTGCCAGCACGACAGGGGGCCCCTACGAGCAGTACTTC
CDR3: CASTTGGPYEQYF

length: 15
D: NA
V: TRBV11-2
J: TRBJ1-1
size: NA
DNA: TGTGCCAGCAGCTCCAAACCGGGACCAAACACTGAAGCTTTCTTT
CDR3: CASSSKPGPNTEAFF

length: 16
D: TRBD2
V: TRBV27
J: TRBJ2-2
size: NA
DNA: TGTGCCAGCGGGAGAGCGGGAGGGGCGAACACCGGGGAGCTGTTTTTT
CDR3: CASGRAGGANTGELFF

length: 14
D: TRBD1
V: TRBV28
J: TRBJ2-7
size: NA
DNA: TGTGCCAGCCGGGACAGGGGGAATTCCTACGAGCAGTACTTC
CDR3: CASRDRGNSYEQYF

length: 14
D: TRBD1
V: TRBV6-5
J: TRBJ1-4
size: NA
DNA: TGTGCCAGCGCACCGGGACAGGGGAATGAAAAACTGTTTTTT
CDR3: CASAPGQGNEKLFF

length: 15
D: TRBD2
V: TRBV27
J: TRBJ2-1
size: NA
DNA: TGTGCCAGCAGCAATAGCGGGCCCTGGGGCAATGAGCAGTTCTTC
CDR3: CASSNSGPWGNEQFF

length: 14
D: NA
V: TRBV7-9
J: TRBJ1-2
size: NA
DNA: TGTGCCAGCAGCCTCCAAGGGGCCCGGTATGGCTACACCTTC
CDR3: CASSLQGARYGYTF

length: 15
D: TRBD2
V: TRBV13
J: TRBJ2-1
size: NA
DNA: TGTGCCAGCAGCTTCGGACTAGGAGGGTACAATGAGCAGTTCTTC
CDR3: CASSFGLGGYNEQFF

length: 13
D: NA
V: TRBV25-1
J: TRBJ2-7
size: NA
DNA: TGTGCCAGCAGGTATTTACACGACTACGAGCAGTACTTC
CDR3: CASRYLHDYEQYF

length: 17
D: NA
V: TRBV18
J: TRBJ2-5
size: NA
DNA: TGTGCCAGCTCACCACGCCAGGGCCCCGGGGCCAGGGAGACCCAGTACTTC
CDR3: CASSPRQGPGARETQYF

length: 15
D: NA
V: TRBV19
J: TRBJ2-2
size: NA
DNA: TGTGCCAGTAGTATAGTACAGGGAGCAGCCGGGGAGCTGTTTTTT
CDR3: CASSIVQGAAGELFF

length: 15
D: NA
V: TRBV27
J: TRBJ1-5
size: NA
DNA: TGTGCCAGCAGTGAGGTGGCGGAGTGGGATCAGCCCCAGCATTTT
CDR3: CASSEVAEWDQPQHF

length: 15
D: NA
V: TRBV28
J: TRBJ2-5
size: NA
DNA: TGTGCCAGCAGTAGCCGGGGCGCTTGGCAAGAGACCCAGTACTTC
CDR3: CASSSRGAWQETQYF